The source of this TCR beta chain is a study of blood T cell repertoires in COVID-19. Study summary: Whether acute or convalescent, the COVID-19 samples came from the United States, Italy and Spain.

Trimming took 4 bases from V and 5 from J, leaving 8 bases between them. There are 12 residues in the CDR3. The germline gives CDR1 MNHNY, CDR2 SVGAGI (reference sequence). Authors' data handling: Estimation of nucleated cell counts was performed using reference gene primer amplification. Only in-frame clones appear in the TCRdb table, and some are missing; sequencing was by immunoSEQ multiplex PCR. Clone size and V and J calls were adopted from that table, with D and trimming inferred from the DNA. The table records 150,000 to 200,000 clones, about four fifths of them present only once. Seattle's cohort entered during active infection and was followed longitudinally.

The chain couples TRBV6-6 to TRBJ2-5; D is undetermined. This receptor was identified in a woman aged 35 to 49 with COVID-19, enrolled during active disease. Sequencing was performed on peripheral blood. The CDR3 is CASSSSVETQYF. The CDR3 coding sequence is TGTGCCAGCAGTTCATCGGTTGAGACCCAGTACTTC.